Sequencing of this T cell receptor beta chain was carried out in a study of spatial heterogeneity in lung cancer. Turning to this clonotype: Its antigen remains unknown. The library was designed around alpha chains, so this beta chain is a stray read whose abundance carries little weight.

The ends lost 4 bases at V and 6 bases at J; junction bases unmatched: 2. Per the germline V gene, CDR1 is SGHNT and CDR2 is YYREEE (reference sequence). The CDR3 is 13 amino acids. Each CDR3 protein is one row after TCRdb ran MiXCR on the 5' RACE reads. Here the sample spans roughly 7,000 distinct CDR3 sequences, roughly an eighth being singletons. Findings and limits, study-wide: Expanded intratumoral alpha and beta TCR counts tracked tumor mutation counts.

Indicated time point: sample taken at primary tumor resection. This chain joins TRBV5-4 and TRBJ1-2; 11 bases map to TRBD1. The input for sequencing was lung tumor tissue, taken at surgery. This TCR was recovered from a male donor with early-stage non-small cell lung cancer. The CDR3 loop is CASSPDRGHGYTF. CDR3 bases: TGTGCCAGCAGCCCGGACAGGGGGCATGGCTACACCTTC.